This entry features one T cell receptor (beta chain) sequence. This clone appeared a few times. Its binding antigen is unknown. The input lacks base qualities; no much larger clone sits a single base away. The sample comes from a study of blood T cell repertoires in COVID-19 (TCRdb year 2020). Notes on the research overall: Samples from collaborators originated in the United States, Italy and Spain and spanned both the acute and convalescent phases of COVID-19. The prospective study material was composed of cDNA or gDNA derived from T cells, B-cell-depleted T cells, or PBMCs. The dataset comprised deeply sampled blood TCRbeta repertoires from subjects exposed to, actively infected with, or recovered from COVID-19. The repertoires were released in a freely available public database meant as a resource for research on the immune response to SARS-CoV-2. The samples were drawn from two sources: the first 160 participants of the ongoing ImmuneRACE study, and over 950 subjects contributed by 6 global collaborators. Nearly every sample came with metadata listing a de-identified subject ID, COVID-19 status, age in years and sex. Where available, HLA class I and class II types were taken from metadata supplied by the sample provider and were not determined by assay-based typing. Points the paper makes about the study in general: Clinical and demographic metadata were provided uncurated, with the amount varying by source and participant.

The germline ends are 11 bases apart after V is trimmed by 1 base and J by 4 bases. The germline V gene specifies LGHNA as CDR1 and YNFKEQ as CDR2. CDR3 length: 14 amino acids, cysteine to phenylalanine. The retained sequence is limited to the CDR3, 42 bases, with the frame set at the first base. In Seattle, one collaborating source enrolled patients while the infection was active and tracked those patients longitudinally over the course of disease. Whole blood was collected in K2EDTA tubes by collaborating institutions according to the institutions' own protocols. For TCRbeta analysis, collaborators shipped samples as frozen whole blood, isolated PBMCs, or DNA extracted from either of those sample types. TCRbeta CDR3 regions were amplified from genomic DNA by means of the immunoSEQ Assay, a bias-controlled multiplex PCR. In the source study's methods: The number of nucleated cells in each sample was estimated from the amplification of reference gene primers within the assay. Sequence reads were collapsed and filtered to measure the absolute abundance of every unique TCRbeta CDR3 rearrangement. Productive Simpson clonality was computed per sample as the square root of Simpson's diversity index over productive rearrangements. What TCRdb holds here is the immuneACCESS table cut down to in-frame rearrangements. Part of the clones is not present; checked against another copy, under half of the missing clones reflect an unresolved V gene, and the others are unexplained. The V and J calls and the clone size are those of that table, but D and trimming were determined from the DNA. The sample table records tens of thousands of clones; 65% to 90% of these occur just once. The top ten clones comprise about 6.9% of the sample.

This receptor was taken from a man aged 30-40 years with COVID-19, enrolled during active disease. The sequencing sample was made of peripheral blood. This sequence uses TRBV4-2 and TRBJ2-7; TRBD2 is possibly the D segment (5 matching bases). CDR3 region: CASSQAGVGYEQYF. The nucleotide sequence is TGTGCCAGCAGCCAAGCCGGGGTGGGGTACGAGCAGTACTTC.